The T cell receptor (beta chain) under discussion was sequenced for a study of cytomegalovirus exposure and HLA in healthy donors. Method: immunoSEQ multiplex PCR; TCRdb's copy keeps in-frame clones and lacks some. The data contain around 250,000 clones, around 89% of them seen just once; the ten biggest clones take up approximately 0.34%. J gave up 6 bases and V 8 bases, and 6 bases lay outside the gene matches. The CDR3 consists of 12 residues. Germline V CDR1 and CDR2: MNHNS, SASEGT. The sequenced sample was PBMCs. The source is a woman younger than 30 in good health and CMV-seronegative. The rearrangement links TRBV6-1 to TRBJ1-1, with 7 nucleotides matching TRBD1. CDR3 residues: CASATGKPEAFF. CDR3 bases: TGTGCCAGCGCGACAGGGAAGCCTGAAGCTTTCTTT.